This record covers a single TCR beta chain. The naive CD8 fraction comprised CD45RO-negative cells positively selected for CCR7 and excluded terminally differentiated effector memory CD45RA+ cells. This entry is derived from a study of shared clonotypes between healthy human individuals. The method was immunoSEQ multiplex PCR; TCRdb's version includes in-frame clones alone and lacks a portion of them. The sample carries about 820,000 clones, around 93% recorded once. The CDR3 has 15 residues. The V gene lost 0 bases and the J gene lost 7 bases, with 15 bases spanning the gap. The germline V gene has CDR1 MNHEY and CDR2 SMNVEV (reference sequence).

The J gene is TRBJ1-2, the V gene TRBV27, with a weak D call TRBD1 (5 bases). This clonotype originated in a man aged 30-40 years in good health. The sample taken for sequencing was naive CD8+ T cells sorted from blood. DNA of the CDR3: TGTGCCAGCAGTTTATCTTTCGGCAGGGCTTTTGGCTACACCTTC. The encoded protein is CASSLSFGRAFGYTF.